Listed below are T cell receptor beta chains from one sample, sequenced in a study of blood T cell repertoires in COVID-19. Repertoires were generated with immunoSEQ multiplex PCR, while TCRdb's copy carries only in-frame clones and drops some. In the table there are about 260,000 clones, about four fifths of which are singletons. The sequencing input was peripheral blood. These receptors were obtained from a woman in her 50s who had recovered from COVID-19. The CDR3 runs from the conserved cysteine through the conserved F or W. A D gene is named only where the DNA matches it firmly. Clone size is not always given. Where it is, it says once, few, many or a class for expanded clones.

V gene,J gene,D gene,clone size,CDR3 protein,CDR3 DNA
TRBV5-6,TRBJ2-5,TRBD2,once,CASSLVAGEETQYF,TGTGCCAGCAGCTTGGTGGCGGGAGAGGAGACCCAGTACTTC
TRBV4-1,TRBJ1-1,NA,NA,CASSGLGGTEAFF,TGCGCCAGCAGCGGCTTAGGGGGCACTGAAGCTTTCTTT
TRBV6-5,TRBJ1-2,NA,NA,CASSSFTTGASTF,TGTGCCAGCAGTTCCTTCACCACAGGAGCCTCGACCTTC
TRBV27,TRBJ1-2,TRBD1,NA,CASRGTGGTYGYTF,TGTGCCAGCAGAGGGACAGGGGGCACCTATGGCTACACCTTC
TRBV25-1,TRBJ1-6,NA,NA,CASTPVQGLPLHF,TGTGCCAGCACCCCGGTCCAGGGACTCCCCCTCCACTTT
TRBV28,TRBJ1-6,TRBD1,NA,CASSPTGFLDSPLHF,TGTGCCAGCAGTCCGACAGGGTTTTTGGATTCACCCCTCCACTTT
TRBV6-5,TRBJ1-1,TRBD1,NA,CASRLQGVTEAFF,TGTGCCAGCAGACTCCAGGGGGTGACTGAAGCTTTCTTT
TRBV4-3,TRBJ1-6,NA,NA,CASSTRETENSPLHF,TGCGCCAGCAGCACGAGGGAAACGGAGAATTCACCCCTCCACTTT
TRBV7-9,TRBJ2-2,TRBD2,NA,CASSLSRGLAVPGELFF,TGTGCCAGCAGCTTGAGTCGAGGACTAGCGGTACCCGGGGAGCTGTTTTTT
TRBV6-2/TRBV6-3,TRBJ2-3,NA,NA,CASSFMQGTDTQYF,TGTGCCAGCAGTTTTATGCAGGGCACAGATACGCAGTATTTT
TRBV5-1,TRBJ2-5,TRBD2,once,CASRRGTSGTETQYF,TGCGCCAGCAGGAGAGGGACTAGCGGGACAGAGACCCAGTACTTC
TRBV7-9,TRBJ2-2,NA,NA,CASTRAGNTGELFF,TGTGCCAGCACGCGGGCGGGAAACACCGGGGAGCTGTTTTTT
TRBV23-1,TRBJ1-5,NA,NA,CASSREAMIEPQHF,TGCGCCAGCTCTCGGGAGGCTATGATTGAGCCCCAGCATTTT
TRBV12-5,TRBJ2-1,TRBD1,few,CASGLPGTGRNEQFF,TGTGCTAGTGGTTTGCCCGGGACAGGGAGAAATGAGCAGTTCTTC
TRBV4-2,TRBJ2-7,TRBD2,NA,CASSQDPGLAGANDYEQYF,TGTGCCAGCAGCCAAGATCCAGGACTAGCGGGGGCCAACGACTACGAGCAGTACTTC
TRBV11-2,TRBJ2-1,TRBD1,NA,CASNRDRGYNEQFF,TGTGCCAGCAACCGGGACAGGGGATACAATGAGCAGTTCTTC
TRBV19,TRBJ2-7,NA,few,CASKLAAHSYEQYF,TGTGCCAGTAAACTAGCAGCCCACTCCTACGAGCAGTACTTC
TRBV9,TRBJ1-1,NA,NA,CASSVQGNTEAFF,TGTGCCAGCAGCGTACAGGGAAACACTGAAGCTTTCTTT
TRBV25-1,TRBJ2-5,TRBD2,NA,CASTLAGRETQYF,TGTGCCAGCACTTTAGCGGGGAGGGAGACCCAGTACTTC
TRBV4-2,TRBJ1-5,TRBD1,few,CASSRDVQGQNQPQHF,TGTGCCAGCAGCCGGGACGTACAGGGGCAAAATCAGCCCCAGCATTTT
TRBV7-2,TRBJ2-7,NA,NA,CASSLVVEARDYEQYF,TGTGCCAGCAGCTTAGTAGTAGAGGCTAGAGACTACGAGCAGTACTTC
TRBV7-8,TRBJ1-5,NA,NA,CASSLVRGVNQPQHF,TGTGCCAGCAGCTTAGTTCGGGGGGTCAATCAGCCCCAGCATTTT
TRBV9,TRBJ2-6,NA,NA,CASSVEGSGANVLTF,TGTGCCAGCAGCGTGGAGGGCTCTGGGGCCAACGTCCTGACTTTC
TRBV3-1/TRBV3-2,TRBJ1-3,TRBD1,NA,CASSSQGARGNTIYF,TGTGCCAGCAGCTCACAGGGGGCGCGAGGAAACACCATATATTTT
TRBV28,TRBJ2-7,TRBD1,NA,CASRTGTGGQYEQYF,TGTGCCAGCAGGACCGGGACAGGGGGGCAATACGAGCAGTACTTC
TRBV28,TRBJ2-1,TRBD2,NA,CASSEGGRTNNEQFF,TGTGCCAGCAGTGAGGGAGGGCGAACTAACAATGAGCAGTTCTTC
TRBV18,TRBJ2-1,TRBD1,few,CASQGQGAFNEQFF,TGTGCCAGCCAGGGACAGGGGGCATTCAATGAGCAGTTCTTC
TRBV24-1,TRBJ2-2,TRBD1,NA,CATSALRGRSGELFF,TGTGCCACCAGTGCGTTGAGGGGGCGGTCCGGGGAGCTGTTTTTT
TRBV4-1,TRBJ2-5,TRBD2,NA,CASSLPGGKETQYF,TGCGCCAGCAGCCTTCCCGGGGGGAAGGAGACCCAGTACTTC
TRBV28,TRBJ2-3,NA,NA,CASSFLLVAVSTDTQYF,TGTGCCAGCAGTTTTTTATTAGTAGCGGTTAGCACAGATACGCAGTATTTT
TRBV4-3,TRBJ1-1,NA,NA,CASSQVKTGNTEAFF,TGCGCCAGCAGCCAAGTCAAGACAGGGAACACTGAAGCTTTCTTT
TRBV18,TRBJ2-1,TRBD2,NA,CASSPRGSPYNEQFF,TGTGCCAGCTCACCGCGGGGGTCCCCCTACAATGAGCAGTTCTTC
TRBV30,TRBJ2-7,NA,NA,CAWSAQVEQYF,TGTGCCTGGAGTGCACAGGTCGAGCAGTACTTC